The 25 T cell receptor beta chains below were found in one sample sequenced in a study of T cells in Graves' hyperthyroidism and ophthalmopathy. Amplified TCR beta CDR3 regions came from RNA transcripts. Using the HTBI primer set, a first-round RT-PCR was run on the TCR CDR3. TCRdb itself ran the multiplex PCR reads through MiXCR, one entry per CDR3 protein. The sample records 480,000 or so distinct CDR3 sequences, 40% to 55% being singletons. The sequenced sample was peripheral blood or thyroid tissue (not recorded which). Receptor source: an adult woman with Graves' disease, either hyperthyroidism or ophthalmopathy (not recorded which).

V gene TRBV4-2 combines with J gene TRBJ2-5, with 7 bases aligning to TRBD2. V lost 2 bases and J lost 3; bases outside the gene matches: 6. The CDR3 contains 15 residues. CDR1 is LGHNA and CDR2 is YNFKEQ in the germline V gene. The CDR3 loop is CASSQRRLAEETQYF. The CDR3 DNA is TGTGCCAGCAGCCAACGGCGTCTAGCGGAAGAGACCCAGTACTTC.

This chain links TRBV2 with TRBJ1-5; D call uncertain. CDR1 and CDR2 (germline): SNHLY, FYNNEI. The CDR3 runs 13 residues. Trimming removed 6 bases at V and 11 bases at J, with 17 bases between. The CDR3 here is CASSPRMAFTQHF. The CDR3 bases are TGTGCCAGCAGCCCCAGGATGGCCTTCACCCAGCATTTT.

This clonotype was seen a few times. The chain joins TRBV12-3 or TRBV12-4 to TRBJ2-6; no clear D. V lost 3 bases, J lost 2 bases, and 2 bases lay in between. This CDR3 comprises 13 residues. The CDR3 DNA reads as TGTGCCAGCAGTTTTACTGGGGCCAACGTCCTGACTTTC. Translation: CASSFTGANVLTF.

This clonotype showed up many times. DNA for the CDR3: TGCAGCGTTGCCGAACACCAGGGGTCCATTGGCTACACCTTC. As protein: CSVAEHQGSIGYTF. The chain is built from TRBV29-1 and TRBJ1-2; TRBD1 might be the D (6 bases). Trimming shortened V by 4 bases and J by 7 bases, and 19 bases separated the two germline ends. Germline V CDR1 and CDR2: SQVTM, ANQGSEA. CDR3 length: 14 residues.

This clonotype was detected a few times. The chain links TRBV12-3 or TRBV12-4 to TRBJ2-5, with 7 bases fitting TRBD2. The CDR3 runs to 13 residues. V dropped 7 bases and J dropped 5; count of bases not matched to a gene: 7. The CDR3: CASTSGGWETQYF. For the CDR3, the DNA is TGTGCCAGCACCTCGGGGGGTTGGGAGACCCAGTACTTC.

The chain recombines TRBV15 with TRBJ2-1; TRBD2 matches at 7 bases. V shed 3 bases, J shed 7 bases, and the junction held 3 bases outside the gene matches. Germline V gives CDR1 LNHNV, CDR2 YYDKDF (reference sequence). The CDR3 sequence is 13 residues long. The chain's CDR3 is CATSSLGGNEQFF. Here the CDR3 DNA reads TGTGCCACCAGCAGCTTGGGGGGGAATGAGCAGTTCTTC. Using reference TRBV15 and TRBJ2-1 for the parts outside the CDR3, the full variable domain is DAMVIQNPRYQVTQFGKPVTLSCSQTLNHNVMYWYQQKSSQAPKLLFHYYDKDFNNEADTPDNFQSRRPNTSFCFLDIRSPGLGDTAMYLCATSSLGGNEQFFGPGTRLTVL.

The V and J genes are TRBV29-1 and TRBJ2-6; D assignment may be TRBD1 or TRBD2 (5 bases each). Per the germline V gene, CDR1 is SQVTM and CDR2 is ANQGSEA. The CDR3 loop spans 14 amino acids. The CDR3 loop reads CGGVTSSGANVLTF. CDR3 DNA: TGCGGGGGAGTCACGAGCTCTGGGGCCAACGTCCTGACTTTC.

The genes are TRBV19 and TRBJ2-1, with 11 nucleotides matching TRBD2. Losses at the gene ends were 2 bases for V and 9 bases for J; bases not matched to a gene: 3. The CDR3 loop spans 14 amino acids. Looked up from germline, CDR1 is LNHDA and CDR2 is SQIVND (reference sequence). The CDR3 nucleotides are TGTGCCAGTAGTATACTAGCGGGAGGAAGTGAGCAGTTCTTC. Encoded protein: CASSILAGGSEQFF.

V is TRBV29-1 and J is TRBJ1-2; no firm D call. This CDR3 is built from 12 residues. Germline V gene data show CDR1 as SQVTM and CDR2 as ANQGSEA. CDR3 in amino acids: CSESRQNYGYTF. CDR3 DNA: TGCAGTGAAAGTCGTCAGAACTATGGCTACACCTTC.

The chain employs TRBV6-5 and TRBJ2-5; 9 bases are a match to TRBD2. Germline CDR1 is MNHEY and CDR2 is SVGAGI. V lost 2 bases and J lost 4; bases outside the gene matches: 5. The CDR3 has 15 amino acids. The CDR3 loop is CASSYAGLAAETQYF. CDR3 DNA sequence: TGTGCCAGCAGTTACGCGGGACTAGCCGCAGAGACCCAGTACTTC.

This clonotype appeared a single time. One end of the junction fails to match germline, which may point to a read error. The chain uses TRBV4-1 and TRBJ2-7; D is undetermined. The CDR3 loop spans 11 amino acids. CDR1 is MGHRA, CDR2 YSYEKL, per germline. CDR3 DNA sequence: TGTGCCAGTAGAAACACGGACGAGCAGTACTTC. Its protein is CASRNTDEQYF.

This clonotype was seen repeatedly, ten times or more. J is TRBJ2-5 and V is TRBV2; possibly TRBD1 for D (5 bases). V lost 0 bases to trimming and J lost 5 bases, with 13 bases between them. CDR3 length: 15 residues. In germline, CDR1 is SNHLY, CDR2 FYNNEI. CDR3 sequence reads: CASSEATQGPETQYF. CDR3 coding DNA: TGTGCCAGCAGTGAAGCGACCCAGGGTCCGGAGACCCAGTACTTC.

V is TRBV2 and J is TRBJ1-5; D unresolved. Between the trimmed V and J ends, which lost 2 bases and 2 bases, there was a span of 13 bases. This CDR3 has 16 amino acids. The germline V gene encodes CDR1 SNHLY and CDR2 FYNNEI. CDR3 sequence (DNA): TGTGCCAGCAGTGAACGAAGAGGGCGCGGCAATCAGCCCCAGCATTTT. Amino acid sequence: CASSERRGRGNQPQHF. The full variable domain, with the rest looked up from reference TRBV2 and TRBJ1-5, is EPEVTQTPSHQVTQMGQEVILRCVPISNHLYFYWYRQILGQKVEFLVSFYNNEISEKSEIFDDQFSVERPDGSNFTLKIRSTKLEDSAMYFCASSERRGRGNQPQHFGDGTRLSIL.

The chain carries TRBV19 and TRBJ1-1; TRBD1 matches 9 bases. The CDR3 contains 11 residues. Germline values: CDR1 LNHDA, CDR2 SQIVND (reference sequence). Trimming at V came to 8 bases and at J to 12 bases, leaving 7 bases not matched to a gene. Written as DNA, the CDR3 is TGTGCCAGTGTACAGGGGGCGTTAACTTTCTTT. Its translation: CASVQGALTFF. The full variable domain, completed using reference TRBV19 and TRBJ1-1, is DGGITQSPKYLFRKEGQNVTLSCEQNLNHDAMYWYRQDPGQGLRLIYYSQIVNDFQKGDIAEGYSVSREKKESFPLTVTSAQKNPTAFYLCASVQGALTFFGQGTRLTVV.

V and J are TRBV7-9 and TRBJ1-2; TRBD1 agrees at 12 bases. J lost 8 bases, V lost 5 bases, and 9 bases had no gene match. Germline CDR1 SEHNR, CDR2 FQNEAQ (reference sequence). The CDR3 has 15 amino acids. The CDR3: CASSHGTGGHLGYTF. In nucleotides, the CDR3 is TGTGCCAGCAGCCATGGGACAGGGGGCCATCTGGGCTACACCTTC.

The chain recombines TRBV20-1 with TRBJ2-7; 13 bases align to TRBD2. The CDR3 contains 16 residues. Looked up from germline, CDR1 is DFQATT and CDR2 is SNEGSKA (reference sequence). After removal of 3 bases from V and 2 bases from J, the junction contained 7 bases not matched to a gene. CDR3: CSASPGLAGLTYEQYF. The CDR3 DNA sequence: TGCAGTGCTAGCCCGGGACTAGCGGGACTCACCTACGAGCAGTACTTC.

The genes are TRBV5-1 and TRBJ2-5; TRBD2 aligns across 8 bases. Germline values: CDR1 SGHRS, CDR2 YFSETQ. V gave up 0 bases and J gave up 2 bases; unmatched junction bases: 3. This CDR3 contains 15 residues. CDR3 nucleotide sequence: TGCGCCAGCAGCTTGGCACTAGCGGCACAAGAGACCCAGTACTTC. This codes for CASSLALAAQETQYF.

The V call is TRBV29-1, the J call TRBJ1-1; no reliable D call. Germline V CDR1 and CDR2: SQVTM, ANQGSEA. The CDR3 has 11 amino acids. V lost 7 bases, J lost 4 bases, and 10 bases lay in between. In DNA form, the CDR3 reads TGCAGCGCCAAGGGTGGCACTGAAGCTTTCTTT. Translation: CSAKGGTEAFF.

This clonotype was observed a few times. The V gene is TRBV29-1, the J gene TRBJ2-7; no firm D call. The CDR3 runs 15 residues. With 0 bases removed from V and 0 bases from J, the gap between germline ends came to 12 bases. Germline V gives CDR1 SQVTM, CDR2 ANQGSEA. The CDR3 coding sequence is TGCAGCGTTGAAGATCACGTAAAGAGCTCCTACGAGCAGTACTTC. Translated: CSVEDHVKSSYEQYF.

Many counts were recorded for this clonotype. The chain uses TRBV7-2 and TRBJ2-7; the D is unclear. Germline V gives CDR1 SGHTA, CDR2 FQGNSA. V dropped 1 base and J dropped 0 bases, with 7 bases sitting between them. The CDR3 loop spans 14 amino acids. CDR3 DNA: TGTGCCAGCAGCTTAGTTAGTACCTCCTACGAGCAGTACTTC. It is translated as CASSLVSTSYEQYF.

This clonotype showed up many times. The rearrangement links TRBV19 to TRBJ2-7; TRBD1 matches 9 bases. Losses at the gene ends were 6 bases for V and 1 base for J; bases not matched to a gene: 7. This CDR3 has 15 residues. Germline CDR1 is LNHDA and CDR2 is SQIVND (reference sequence). The CDR3 DNA sequence: TGTGCCAGTAGCCGCGACAGGGGGGGGTCCTACGAGCAGTACTTC. It codes for CASSRDRGGSYEQYF.

This chain uses TRBV7-9 with TRBJ2-5; D not certain. The CDR3 sequence is 15 residues long. Trimming stripped 9 bases from V and 1 base from J, with 18 bases between. Germline CDR1 is SEHNR and CDR2 is FQNEAQ (reference sequence). The CDR3 nucleotides are TGTGCCAGTACCCCATCGGGCGGTAGCCAAGAGACCCAGTACTTC. This translates into CASTPSGGSQETQYF.

The chain joins TRBV7-9 to TRBJ1-3; maybe TRBD1 (5 bases). The V end lost 9 bases, the J end lost 0 bases, and 12 bases lay between the germline ends. This CDR3 has 14 residues. The germline V gene encodes CDR1 SEHNR and CDR2 FQNEAQ (reference sequence). The CDR3 is CASHPRGSGNTIYF. In nucleotides, the CDR3 is TGTGCCAGTCACCCGAGGGGCTCTGGAAACACCATATATTTT.

The chain is built from TRBV6-5 and TRBJ2-5, with 9 bases aligning to TRBD2. Germline assignment: CDR1 MNHEY and CDR2 SVGAGI. The CDR3 is made up of 16 amino acids. V trimming: 0 bases; J trimming: 0 bases; junction bases outside the gene matches: 2. In DNA form, the CDR3 reads TGTGCCAGCAGTTACTCGACTAGCGGAAACCAAGAGACCCAGTACTTC. Amino acid sequence: CASSYSTSGNQETQYF.

This chain joins TRBV20-1 and TRBJ2-5; tentatively, D is TRBD2 (6 bases). Between the trimmed V and J ends, which lost 6 bases and 4 bases, there was a span of 24 bases. From germline, CDR1 is DFQATT and CDR2 SNEGSKA (reference sequence). The CDR3 loop spans 16 amino acids. The CDR3 coding sequence is TGCAGTGCCCAAAGCCGTTTTTCTCAGGGAGGAGAGACCCAGTACTTC. As protein: CSAQSRFSQGGETQYF.